The present T cell receptor beta chain was sequenced within a study of cytomegalovirus exposure and HLA in healthy donors. Vbeta (60) and Jbeta (13) primers were used in the PCR. Assay: immunoSEQ multiplex PCR; the TCRdb copy retains only in-frame clones and omits some. The table gives approximately 120,000 clones; the top ten clones make up under 2.5% of it. The receptor was derived from a man between 40 and 49 years old in good health and CMV-seronegative. Sequencing was performed on PBMCs.

CDR3 sequence: CASSASRDRDVKGYTF. The CDR3 bases are TGTGCCAGCAGCGCCTCCCGGGACAGGGATGTTAAGGGCTACACCTTC. The rearrangement links TRBV7-8 to TRBJ1-2; 9 bases match TRBD1. The CDR3 runs to 16 residues. V lost 5 bases to trimming and J lost 8 bases; unmatched junction nucleotides: 15. Germline V gene sequence: CDR1 SGHVS, CDR2 FQNEAQ.